These T cell receptor beta chains were read from a single sample in a study of blood T cell repertoires in COVID-19. Profiling relied on immunoSEQ multiplex PCR, and the TCRdb table lists in-frame clones only, not all of them. This table holds around 300,000 clones, about 89% found once. Source material: peripheral blood. These receptor sequences come from a woman aged 25 to 45 with COVID-19, enrolled during active disease. Each CDR3 is given with its conserved first and last residue. The order of the fields is J gene, V gene, clone size, D gene, CDR3 DNA, CDR3 protein. A D gene is named only where the DNA matches it firmly. Rows may omit the clone size; those that give it use once, few, many or a size class.

>TRBJ1-2|TRBV27|.|TRBD1
TGTGCCAGCAGTACGAAACAGGGGGCGCTTGGCTACACCTTC
CASSTKQGALGYTF
>TRBJ1-6|TRBV28|.|.
TGTGCCAGCAATCCTGTAGATTATAATTCACCCCTCCACTTT
CASNPVDYNSPLHF
>TRBJ1-4|TRBV27|.|TRBD1
TGTGCCAGCAGTCCTCCCTGGGACAGCCTCCAAGGGGCTAATGAAAAACTGTTTTTT
CASSPPWDSLQGANEKLFF
>TRBJ2-1|TRBV10-3|once|TRBD2
TGTGCCATCAGTGAGTCGTTGCGGGAGAAGGGCAATGAGCAGTTCTTC
CAISESLREKGNEQFF
>TRBJ2-3|TRBV5-1|.|.
TGCGCCAGCAGCTTGGAAGTAGTTTCTAGCACAGATACGCAGTATTTT
CASSLEVVSSTDTQYF
>TRBJ2-2|TRBV6-6|.|TRBD2
TGTGCCTCCACCTCTGGGACTAGCGGGAGTGAGGGGGAGCTGTTTTTT
CASTSGTSGSEGELFF
>TRBJ2-1|TRBV29-1|.|TRBD2
TGCAGCGTTGCACTAGCGGGAGACGGTGAGCAGTTCTTC
CSVALAGDGEQFF
>TRBJ2-5|TRBV18|.|TRBD2
TGTGCCAGCTCACCACCGGTAGCGGGTCGGGAGACCCAGTACTTC
CASSPPVAGRETQYF
>TRBJ1-2|TRBV24-1|.|TRBD1
TGTGCCACCAGTGATGGGACAGTGGGTGGCTACACCTTC
CATSDGTVGGYTF
>TRBJ2-7|TRBV5-6|.|.
TGTGCCAGCAGCTCAGGTCCCGCTCCCTACGAGCAGTACTTC
CASSSGPAPYEQYF
>TRBJ2-3|TRBV28|.|.
TGTGCCACCATTACAGGGTCCCCAGATACGCAGTATTTT
CATITGSPDTQYF
>TRBJ2-7|TRBV30|.|TRBD2
TGTGCCTGGACTTCTAGCGGGAGGAACGAGCAGTACTTC
CAWTSSGRNEQYF
>TRBJ1-5|TRBV5-6|.|.
TGTGCCAGCAGCTTGGGGGCAAATCAGCCCCAGCATTTT
CASSLGANQPQHF
>TRBJ1-3|TRBV5-6|.|TRBD1
TGTGCCAGCAGCTCGCCCACCGACAGGGTATATGGAAACACCATATATTTT
CASSSPTDRVYGNTIYF
>TRBJ2-7|TRBV5-1|.|.
TGCGCCAGCAGCTCGATGGGGGCCACCTACGAGCAGTACTTC
CASSSMGATYEQYF
>TRBJ2-7|TRBV7-9|.|.
TGTGCCAGCAGCTTAGGGGGGGTAGGTCCCGCCGAGCAGTACTTC
CASSLGGVGPAEQYF
>TRBJ2-7|TRBV18|.|TRBD2
TGTGCCAGCTCACCACCGACTAGCGGCTCCTACGAGCAGTACTTC
CASSPPTSGSYEQYF
>TRBJ1-2|TRBV2|.|.
TGTGCCAGCAGTGAAGTGCAGGGGAAGGGCTATGGCTACACCTTC
CASSEVQGKGYGYTF
>TRBJ1-2|TRBV28|.|TRBD1
TGTGCCAGCAGTTTATTCGGGACAGGGGGCTTTTCCTTCCAATATGGCTACACCTTC
CASSLFGTGGFSFQYGYTF
>TRBJ1-1|TRBV19|once|.
TGTGCCAGTGGTTTGGCGGAATACACTGAAGCTTTCTTT
CASGLAEYTEAFF
>TRBJ2-1|TRBV10-3|.|TRBD2
TGTGCCATCAGCCTAGCGGGAGTTAACAATGAGCAGTTCTTC
CAISLAGVNNEQFF
>TRBJ2-1|TRBV2|.|TRBD2
TGTGCCAGTAGACTAGCGGAATCTTACAATGAGCAGTTCTTC
CASRLAESYNEQFF
>TRBJ2-2|TRBV3-1/TRBV3-2|.|TRBD1
TGTGCCAGCAGCCTCGGGGACAGTAATTTGGCCGGGGAGCTGTTTTTT
CASSLGDSNLAGELFF
>TRBJ1-1|TRBV5-1|.|TRBD1
TGCGCCAGCAGCTTACAGGGGGGGAACACTGAAGCTTTCTTT
CASSLQGGNTEAFF
>TRBJ2-7|TRBV4-2|once|.
TGTGCCAGCAGCAGAGACAGGAATACCTACGAGCAGTACTTC
CASSRDRNTYEQYF
>TRBJ1-1|TRBV7-2|.|.
TGTGCCAGCAGCTTTTCTCCGACAGGGAACACTGAAGCTTTCTTT
CASSFSPTGNTEAFF
>TRBJ1-2|TRBV5-1|.|TRBD1
TGCGCCAGCAGCGAGGGACAGAACTATGGCTACACCTTC
CASSEGQNYGYTF
>TRBJ1-3|TRBV19|.|TRBD1
TGTGCCAGTAGTACCCCAGACAGGGGGCGAGGAAACACCATATATTTT
CASSTPDRGRGNTIYF
>TRBJ1-1|TRBV12-3/TRBV12-4|.|.
TGTGCCAGCAGTTTATCCCCCCCCGCTGAAGCTTTCTTT
CASSLSPPAEAFF
>TRBJ1-1|TRBV6-5|once|TRBD1
TGTGCCAGCAGAAAGGGACAGGTGAACACTGAAGCTTTCTTT
CASRKGQVNTEAFF
>TRBJ1-4|TRBV4-1|.|TRBD1
TGCGCCAGCAGCCCCACTGACGGGACAGGGGCTGAAAAACTGTTTTTT
CASSPTDGTGAEKLFF